This TCR beta chain is from a study of memory CD4+ T cells and cytomegalovirus serostatus. This CDR3 is built from 17 residues. V gave up 1 base and J gave up 0 bases; unmatched junction bases: 6. Germline V gives CDR1 SGHAT, CDR2 FQNNGV. The protocol was immunoSEQ multiplex PCR, while the TCRdb copy is restricted to in-frame clones and leaves out a portion. The sample holds roughly 56,000 clones; about four fifths are singletons and the top ten take approximately 0.43%. The sort gate was single viable CD3+CD4+CD8-CD45RO+ cells for memory CD4+ T cells. The rearrangement joins TRBV11-2 to TRBJ2-3, with TRBD2 matching over 8 bases. The sequence was collected from an adult in good health and CMV-seronegative. The sample taken for sequencing was memory CD4+ T cells from blood. DNA of the CDR3: TGTGCCAGCAGCTTAGCGCTGGCGGGGGGAAGCACAGATACGCAGTATTTT. Protein product: CASSLALAGGSTDTQYF.